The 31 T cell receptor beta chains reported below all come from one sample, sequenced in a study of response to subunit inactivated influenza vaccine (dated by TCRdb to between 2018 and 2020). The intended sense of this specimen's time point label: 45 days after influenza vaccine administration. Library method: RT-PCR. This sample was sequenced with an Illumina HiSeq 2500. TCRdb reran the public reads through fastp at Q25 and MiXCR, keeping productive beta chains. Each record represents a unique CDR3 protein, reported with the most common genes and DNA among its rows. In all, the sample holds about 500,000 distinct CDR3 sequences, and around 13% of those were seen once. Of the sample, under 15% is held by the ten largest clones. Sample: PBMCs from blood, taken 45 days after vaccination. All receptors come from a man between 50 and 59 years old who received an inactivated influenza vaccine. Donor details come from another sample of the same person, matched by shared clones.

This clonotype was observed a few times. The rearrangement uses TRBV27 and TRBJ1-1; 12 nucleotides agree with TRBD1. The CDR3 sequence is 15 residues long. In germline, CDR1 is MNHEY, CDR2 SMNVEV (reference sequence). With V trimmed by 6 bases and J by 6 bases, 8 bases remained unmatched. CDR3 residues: CASRPLGQGAPEAFF. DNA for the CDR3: TGTGCCAGCAGGCCTTTGGGACAGGGGGCCCCTGAAGCTTTCTTT.

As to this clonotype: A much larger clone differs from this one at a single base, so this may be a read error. Written as DNA, the CDR3 is TGTGCCAGCAGCGCGTTGACAGGGGGCTACGAGCAGTACTTC. The encoded protein is CASSALTGGYEQYF. The chain employs TRBV7-2 and TRBJ2-7; the match to TRBD1 covers 9 bases. The CDR3 loop spans 14 amino acids. The germline gives CDR1 SGHTA, CDR2 FQGNSA. V shed 5 bases, J shed 3 bases, and the junction held 5 bases outside the gene matches.

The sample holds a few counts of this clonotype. The CDR3 region has the DNA TGTGCCAGCAGCGTAAGGGGGGCTACTGAAGCTTTCTTT. Residues: CASSVRGATEAFF. The chain employs TRBV12-3 or TRBV12-4 and TRBJ1-1, with a weak D call TRBD1 (6 bases). V was cut by 6 bases and J by 5 bases, with 13 bases left in between. The CDR3 is made up of 13 amino acids.

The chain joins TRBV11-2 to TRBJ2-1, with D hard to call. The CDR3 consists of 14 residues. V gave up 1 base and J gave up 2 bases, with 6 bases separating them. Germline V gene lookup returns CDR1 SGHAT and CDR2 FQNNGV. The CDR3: CASSLVATYNEQFF. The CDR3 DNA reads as TGTGCCAGCAGCTTAGTAGCCACCTACAATGAGCAGTTCTTC.

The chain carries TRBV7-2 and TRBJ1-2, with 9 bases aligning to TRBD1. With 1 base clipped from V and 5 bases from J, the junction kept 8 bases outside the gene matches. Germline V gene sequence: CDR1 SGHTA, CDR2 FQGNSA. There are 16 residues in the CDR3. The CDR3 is CASSLGGTGPSYGYTF. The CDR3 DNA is TGTGCCAGCAGCTTAGGGGGGACAGGGCCCTCGTATGGCTACACCTTC.

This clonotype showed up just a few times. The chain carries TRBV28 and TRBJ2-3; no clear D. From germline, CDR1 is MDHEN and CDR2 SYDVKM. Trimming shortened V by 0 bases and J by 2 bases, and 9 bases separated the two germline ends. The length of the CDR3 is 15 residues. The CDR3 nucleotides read TGTGCCAGCAGTTTATGGTCTCGGTCCACAGATACGCAGTATTTT. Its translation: CASSLWSRSTDTQYF. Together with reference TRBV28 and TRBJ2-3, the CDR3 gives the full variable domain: DVKVTQSSRYLVKRTGEKVFLECVQDMDHENMFWYRQDPGLGLRLIYFSYDVKMKEKGDIPEGYSVSREKKERFSLILESASTNQTSMYLCASSLWSRSTDTQYFGPGTRLTVL.

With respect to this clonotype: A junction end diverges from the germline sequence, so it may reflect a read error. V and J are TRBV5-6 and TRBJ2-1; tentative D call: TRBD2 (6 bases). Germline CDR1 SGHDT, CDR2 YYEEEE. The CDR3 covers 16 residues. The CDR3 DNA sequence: TGTGCCAGCAGCTCTTCGGGGGATTCGATCTTAAATGAGCAGGTCTTC. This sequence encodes CASSSSGDSILNEQVF.

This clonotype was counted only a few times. CDR3: CASSYSTRTRVVNTQYF. The CDR3 region has the DNA TGTGCCAGCAGTTACTCGACAAGGACTAGGGTCGTAAATACGCAGTATTTT. This rearrangement joins TRBV6-2 or TRBV6-3 to TRBJ2-3; 7 bases are shared with TRBD2. Per the germline V gene, CDR1 is MNHEY and CDR2 is SVGEGT. The junction had 13 bases not matched to a gene; V was cut back by 0 bases and J by 7 bases. This CDR3 spans 17 amino acids.

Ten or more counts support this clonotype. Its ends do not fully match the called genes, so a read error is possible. As DNA, the CDR3 is TGCGCCAGCAGCCAAGGGGGAGAGCAGTACTTC. It is translated as CASSQGGEQYF. This chain connects TRBV3-1 to TRBJ2-7, with TRBD1 as a possible D gene (6 bases). Germline CDR1 LGHDT, CDR2 YNNKEL (reference sequence). The CDR3 is made up of 11 amino acids.

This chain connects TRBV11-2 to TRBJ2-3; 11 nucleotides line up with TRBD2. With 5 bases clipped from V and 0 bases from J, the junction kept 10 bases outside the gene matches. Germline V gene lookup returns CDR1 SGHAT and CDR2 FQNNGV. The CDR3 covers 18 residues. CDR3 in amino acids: CASSLVASGGFSTDTQYF. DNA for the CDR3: TGTGCCAGCAGCCTAGTGGCTAGCGGGGGGTTTAGCACAGATACGCAGTATTTT.

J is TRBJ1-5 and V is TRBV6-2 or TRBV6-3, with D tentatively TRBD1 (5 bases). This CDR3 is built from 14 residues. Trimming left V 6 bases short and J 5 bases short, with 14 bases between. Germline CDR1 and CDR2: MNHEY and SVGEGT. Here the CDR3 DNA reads TGTGCCAGCAGCTCGGGACGGATGGATCAGCCCCAGCATTTT. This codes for CASSSGRMDQPQHF.

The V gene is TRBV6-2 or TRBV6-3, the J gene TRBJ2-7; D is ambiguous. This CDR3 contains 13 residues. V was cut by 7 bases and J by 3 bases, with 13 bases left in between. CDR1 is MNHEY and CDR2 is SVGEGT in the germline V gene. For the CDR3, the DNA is TGTGCCAGCACAAGATTTTATAGCTACGAGCAGTACTTC. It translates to CASTRFYSYEQYF.

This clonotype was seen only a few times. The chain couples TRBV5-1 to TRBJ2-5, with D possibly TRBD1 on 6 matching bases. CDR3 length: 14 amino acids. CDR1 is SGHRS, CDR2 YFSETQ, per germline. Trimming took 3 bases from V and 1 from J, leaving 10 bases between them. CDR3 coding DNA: TGCGCCAGCAGCTACGGGACACCCCAAGAGACCCAGTACTTC. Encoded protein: CASSYGTPQETQYF.

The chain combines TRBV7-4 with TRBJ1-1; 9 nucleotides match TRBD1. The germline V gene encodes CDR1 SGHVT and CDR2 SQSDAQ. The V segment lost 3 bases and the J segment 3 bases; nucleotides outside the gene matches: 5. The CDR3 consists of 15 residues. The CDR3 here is CASSLDRGRDTEAFF. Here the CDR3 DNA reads TGTGCCAGCAGCTTGGACAGGGGCAGGGACACTGAAGCTTTCTTT.

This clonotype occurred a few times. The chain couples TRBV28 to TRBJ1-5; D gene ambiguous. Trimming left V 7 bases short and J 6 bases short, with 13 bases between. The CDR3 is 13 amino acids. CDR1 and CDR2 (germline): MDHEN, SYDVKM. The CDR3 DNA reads TGTGCCAGCAACCTACTCCTTGCTCAGCCCCAGCATTTT. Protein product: CASNLLLAQPQHF. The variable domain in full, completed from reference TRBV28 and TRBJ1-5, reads DVKVTQSSRYLVKRTGEKVFLECVQDMDHENMFWYRQDPGLGLRLIYFSYDVKMKEKGDIPEGYSVSREKKERFSLILESASTNQTSMYLCASNLLLAQPQHFGDGTRLSIL.

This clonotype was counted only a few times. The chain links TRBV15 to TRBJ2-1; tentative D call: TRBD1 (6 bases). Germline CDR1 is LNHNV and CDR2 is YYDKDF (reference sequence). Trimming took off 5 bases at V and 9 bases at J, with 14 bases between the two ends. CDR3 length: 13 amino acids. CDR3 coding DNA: TGTGCCACCAGCCGAGGACAGTACGGTGAGCAGTTCTTC. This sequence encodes CATSRGQYGEQFF. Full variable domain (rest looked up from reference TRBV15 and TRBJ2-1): DAMVIQNPRYQVTQFGKPVTLSCSQTLNHNVMYWYQQKSSQAPKLLFHYYDKDFNNEADTPDNFQSRRPNTSFCFLDIRSPGLGDTAMYLCATSRGQYGEQFFGPGTRLTVL.

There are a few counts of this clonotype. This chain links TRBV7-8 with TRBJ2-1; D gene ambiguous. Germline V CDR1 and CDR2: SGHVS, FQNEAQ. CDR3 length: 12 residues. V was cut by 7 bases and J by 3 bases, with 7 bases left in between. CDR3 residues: CASNSRYNEQFF. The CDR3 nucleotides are TGTGCCAGCAACAGTCGCTACAATGAGCAGTTCTTC.

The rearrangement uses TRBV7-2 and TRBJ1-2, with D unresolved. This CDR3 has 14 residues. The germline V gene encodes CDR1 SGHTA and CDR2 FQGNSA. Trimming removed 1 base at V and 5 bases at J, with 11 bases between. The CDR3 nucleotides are TGTGCCAGCAGCTTAGATACCGCGCGGTATGGCTACACCTTC. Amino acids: CASSLDTARYGYTF.

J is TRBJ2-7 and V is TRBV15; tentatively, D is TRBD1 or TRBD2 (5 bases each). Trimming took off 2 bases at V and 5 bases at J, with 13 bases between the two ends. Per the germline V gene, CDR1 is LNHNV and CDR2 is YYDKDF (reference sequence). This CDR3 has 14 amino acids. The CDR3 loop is CATSRSWGTHEQYF. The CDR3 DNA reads TGTGCCACCAGCAGATCGTGGGGGACCCACGAGCAGTACTTC.

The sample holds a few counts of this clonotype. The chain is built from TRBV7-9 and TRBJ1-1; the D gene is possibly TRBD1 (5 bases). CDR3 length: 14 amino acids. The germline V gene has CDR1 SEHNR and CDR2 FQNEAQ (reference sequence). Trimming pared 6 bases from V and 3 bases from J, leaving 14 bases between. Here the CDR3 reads CASSGSGLYTEAFF. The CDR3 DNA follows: TGTGCCAGCAGTGGGTCGGGGCTATACACTGAAGCTTTCTTT.

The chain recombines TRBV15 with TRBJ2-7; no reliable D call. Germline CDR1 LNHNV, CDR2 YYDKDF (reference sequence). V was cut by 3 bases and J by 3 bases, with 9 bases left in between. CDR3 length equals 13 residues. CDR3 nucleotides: TGTGCCACCAGCAGGTCATGGAGCTACGAGCAGTACTTC. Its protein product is CATSRSWSYEQYF. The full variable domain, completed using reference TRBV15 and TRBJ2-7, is DAMVIQNPRYQVTQFGKPVTLSCSQTLNHNVMYWYQQKSSQAPKLLFHYYDKDFNNEADTPDNFQSRRPNTSFCFLDIRSPGLGDTAMYLCATSRSWSYEQYFGPGTRLTVT.

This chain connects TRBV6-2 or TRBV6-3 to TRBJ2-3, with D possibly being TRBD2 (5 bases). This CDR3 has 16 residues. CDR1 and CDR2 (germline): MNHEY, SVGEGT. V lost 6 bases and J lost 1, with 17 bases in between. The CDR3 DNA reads TGTGCCAGCAGCGACCCCGGCCGGGGTGGCACAGATACGCAGTATTTT. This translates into CASSDPGRGGTDTQYF.

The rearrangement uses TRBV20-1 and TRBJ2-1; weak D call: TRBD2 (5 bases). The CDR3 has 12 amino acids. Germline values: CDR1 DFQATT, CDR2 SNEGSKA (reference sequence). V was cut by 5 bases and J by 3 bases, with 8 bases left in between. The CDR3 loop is CSAYDYYNEQFF. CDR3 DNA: TGCAGTGCTTACGACTACTACAATGAGCAGTTCTTC.

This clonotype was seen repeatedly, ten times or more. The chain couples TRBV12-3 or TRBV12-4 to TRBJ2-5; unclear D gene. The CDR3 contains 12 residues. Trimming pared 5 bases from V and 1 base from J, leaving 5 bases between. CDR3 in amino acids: CASSQIQETQYF. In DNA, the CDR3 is TGTGCCAGCAGTCAGATCCAAGAGACCCAGTACTTC.

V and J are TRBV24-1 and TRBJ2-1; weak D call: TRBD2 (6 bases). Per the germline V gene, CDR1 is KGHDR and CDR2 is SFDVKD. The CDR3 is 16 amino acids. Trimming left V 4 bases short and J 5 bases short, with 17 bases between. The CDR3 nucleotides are TGTGCCACCAGTGAATATGCATGGCGGGGACACAATGAGCAGTTCTTC. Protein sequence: CATSEYAWRGHNEQFF.

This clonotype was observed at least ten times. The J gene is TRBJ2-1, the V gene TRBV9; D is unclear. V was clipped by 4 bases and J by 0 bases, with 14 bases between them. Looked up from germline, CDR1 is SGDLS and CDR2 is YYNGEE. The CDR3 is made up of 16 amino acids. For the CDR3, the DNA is TGTGCCAGCAGCCCATTCTCGTCTAGCTCCTACAATGAGCAGTTCTTC. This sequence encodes CASSPFSSSSYNEQFF.

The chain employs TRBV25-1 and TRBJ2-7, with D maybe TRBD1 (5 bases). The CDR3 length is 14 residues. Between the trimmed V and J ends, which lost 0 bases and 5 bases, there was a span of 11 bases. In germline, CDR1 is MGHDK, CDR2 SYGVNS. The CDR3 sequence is CASSEYPGLDEQYF. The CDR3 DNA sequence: TGTGCCAGCAGTGAATACCCAGGGCTCGACGAGCAGTACTTC.

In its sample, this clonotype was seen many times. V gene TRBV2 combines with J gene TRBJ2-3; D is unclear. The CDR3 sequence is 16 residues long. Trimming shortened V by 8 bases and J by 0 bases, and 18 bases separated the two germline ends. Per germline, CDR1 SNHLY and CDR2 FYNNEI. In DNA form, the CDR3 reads TGTGCCAGCGGTACTCACATCGAGGCTAGCACAGATACGCAGTATTTT. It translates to CASGTHIEASTDTQYF.

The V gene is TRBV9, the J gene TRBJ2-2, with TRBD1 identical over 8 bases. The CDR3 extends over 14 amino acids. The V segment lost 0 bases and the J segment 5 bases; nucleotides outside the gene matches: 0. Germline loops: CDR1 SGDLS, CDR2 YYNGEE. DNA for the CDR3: TGTGCCAGCAGCGTAGGACAGGGGACCGGGGAGCTGTTTTTT. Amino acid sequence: CASSVGQGTGELFF.

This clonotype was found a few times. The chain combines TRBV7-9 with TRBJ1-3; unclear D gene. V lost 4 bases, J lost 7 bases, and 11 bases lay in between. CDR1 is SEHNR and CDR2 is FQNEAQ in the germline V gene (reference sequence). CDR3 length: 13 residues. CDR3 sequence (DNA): TGTGCCAGCAGCTCGAATCCGGGGAACACCATATATTTT. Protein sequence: CASSSNPGNTIYF.

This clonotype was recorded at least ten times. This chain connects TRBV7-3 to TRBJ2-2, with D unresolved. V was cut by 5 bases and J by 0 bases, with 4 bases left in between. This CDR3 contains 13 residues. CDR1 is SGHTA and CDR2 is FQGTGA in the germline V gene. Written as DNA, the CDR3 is TGTGCCAGCAGCCCTGCGAACACCGGGGAGCTGTTTTTT. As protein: CASSPANTGELFF.